This T cell receptor (beta chain) was sequenced for a study of T cell repertoires in cytomegalovirus infection. The wider study: Indicated by public TCR beta signatures were CMV infection and matching HLA type.

TCRdb processed the reads anew with MiXCR; each CDR3 protein has one entry. The repertoire holds more than 500,000 distinct CDR3 sequences, with 16% as singletons. The sample taken for sequencing was CD8+ T cells from PBMCs. The receptor was isolated from a human donor in good health (CMV status not recorded). Some clones in this sample may be carry-over from other donors' samples.

For the CDR3, the DNA is TGTGCCAGCAGCCGTACAGGGGGGCATTCCAACGAGCAGTACTTC. The encoded protein is CASSRTGGHSNEQYF. The chain combines TRBV9 with TRBJ2-7, with TRBD1 matching over 8 bases. Germline assignment: CDR1 SGDLS and CDR2 YYNGEE. V trimming: 4 bases; J trimming: 5 bases; junction bases outside the gene matches: 11. The CDR3 consists of 15 residues.